Listed below are T cell receptor beta chains from one sample, sequenced in a study of blood T cell repertoires in COVID-19. The data were produced by immunoSEQ multiplex PCR, yet TCRdb's version contains in-frame clones alone and is incomplete. This table has 140,000 to 150,000 clones, 80% to 85% appearing once. Material for sequencing was peripheral blood. These TCRs come from a man in his thirties or forties with COVID-19, enrolled during active disease. Both conserved end residues are part of each CDR3. A D gene is named only where the DNA matches it firmly. Size tells how often a clone was seen (once, few, many) or the class of an expanded clone, and some rows leave it out.

DNA	CDR3	size	D	V	J
TGTGCCAGCTCACCACCGGGACAGGCCAATTCACCCCTCCACTTT	CASSPPGQANSPLHF	-	TRBD1	TRBV18	TRBJ1-6
TGTGCCAGTAGTCCCAGGTTAGCGGGAGCCTCCTACGAGCAGTACTTC	CASSPRLAGASYEQYF	-	TRBD2	TRBV19	TRBJ2-7
TGTGCCAGCTCGTACGGACTAGCTCGGGGTACCGGCTCCTACGAGCAGTACTTC	CASSYGLARGTGSYEQYF	-	TRBD2	TRBV18	TRBJ2-7
TGTGCCAGCAGCGGATGGGACAGACGGGACTTAAAAGGGACGAACAATGAGCAGTTCTTC	CASSGWDRRDLKGTNNEQFF	many	-	TRBV5-4	TRBJ2-1
TGTGCCAGCAGCTTGACAGGGGCCTACGAGCAGTACTTC	CASSLTGAYEQYF	-	TRBD1	TRBV27	TRBJ2-7
TGTGCCAGTAGCCAGGGACAGGGGTATGGCTACACCTTC	CASSQGQGYGYTF	-	TRBD1	TRBV19	TRBJ1-2
TGTGCCAGCAGCTCACGGGGGGCGCGGGGCTACACCTTC	CASSSRGARGYTF	-	-	TRBV6-5	TRBJ1-2
TGTGCCAGCAGTTATGACAGGGGGTCCAAAGAGCAGTACTTC	CASSYDRGSKEQYF	-	TRBD1	TRBV28	TRBJ2-7
TGTGCCACCAGCTTCCGCCCGGGGGGCGCCGAGACCCAGTACTTC	CATSFRPGGAETQYF	-	-	TRBV15	TRBJ2-5
TGTGCCACCAGTGATTTGCGCGGACTAGCGGGAGAGAATGAGCAGTTCTTC	CATSDLRGLAGENEQFF	few	TRBD2	TRBV24-1	TRBJ2-1
TGTGCCAGCAGCTACGGACTAGCGGGCTACGAGCAGTACTTC	CASSYGLAGYEQYF	once	TRBD2	TRBV11-2	TRBJ2-7